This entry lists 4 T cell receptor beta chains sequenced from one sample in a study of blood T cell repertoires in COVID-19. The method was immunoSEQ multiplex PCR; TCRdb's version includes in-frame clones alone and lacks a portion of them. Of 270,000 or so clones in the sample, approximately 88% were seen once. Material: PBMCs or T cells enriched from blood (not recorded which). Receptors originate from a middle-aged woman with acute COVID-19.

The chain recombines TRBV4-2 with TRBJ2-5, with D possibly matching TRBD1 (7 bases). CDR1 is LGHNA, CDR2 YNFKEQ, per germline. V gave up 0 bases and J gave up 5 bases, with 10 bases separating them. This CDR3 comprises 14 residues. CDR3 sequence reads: CASSQETGRETQYF. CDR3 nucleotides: TGTGCCAGCAGCCAAGAGACAGGGAGGGAGACCCAGTACTTC.

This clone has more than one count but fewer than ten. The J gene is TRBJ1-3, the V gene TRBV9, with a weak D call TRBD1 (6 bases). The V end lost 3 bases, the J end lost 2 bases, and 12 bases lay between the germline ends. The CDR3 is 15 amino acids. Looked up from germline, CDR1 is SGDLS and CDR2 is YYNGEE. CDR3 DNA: TGTGCCAGCAGCGAACAGGGAATCGCTGGAAACACCATATATTTT. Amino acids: CASSEQGIAGNTIYF.

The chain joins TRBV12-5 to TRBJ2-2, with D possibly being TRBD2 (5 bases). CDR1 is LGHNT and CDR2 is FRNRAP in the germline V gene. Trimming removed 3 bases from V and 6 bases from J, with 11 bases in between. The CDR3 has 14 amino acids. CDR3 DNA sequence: TGTGCTAGTGGTTTTCTAGCCCCCTCCGGGGAGCTGTTTTTT. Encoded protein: CASGFLAPSGELFF.

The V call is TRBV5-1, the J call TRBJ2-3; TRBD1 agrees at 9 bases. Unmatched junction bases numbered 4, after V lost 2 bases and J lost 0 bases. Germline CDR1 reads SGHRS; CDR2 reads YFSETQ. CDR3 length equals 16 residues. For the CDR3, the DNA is TGCGCCAGCAGCTTTACCGGGACAGGGAGCACAGATACGCAGTATTTT. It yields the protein CASSFTGTGSTDTQYF. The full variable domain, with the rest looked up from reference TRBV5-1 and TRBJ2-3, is KAGVTQTPRYLIKTRGQQVTLSCSPISGHRSVSWYQQTPGQGLQFLFEYFSETQRNKGNFPGRFSGRQFSNSRSEMNVSTLELGDSALYLCASSFTGTGSTDTQYFGPGTRLTVL.